The 17 T cell receptor beta chains below come from one sample, sequenced in a study of T cell clones after liver transplantation (dated by TCRdb to the late 2010s). The method behind the library was the immunoSEQ multiplex PCR assay. TCRdb took this table from immuneACCESS and kept in-frame rearrangements with V and J called. Such tables lack part of the clones; where checked against another copy, unresolved V genes explain under half of the gap, and the rest is unexplained. In all, the sample holds around 110,000 clones, and 90% of those were seen once. Roughly 0.8% of the sample is held by the ten biggest clonotypes. Source: CD4+ T cells from blood, taken 12 months after liver transplant. All receptors derive from a human patient who received a liver transplant. Donor T cells from the graft may be present among the T cells after a transplant.

This sequence joins TRBV11-2 and TRBJ2-3; D gene uncertain. This CDR3 spans 13 amino acids. V was clipped by 6 bases and J by 0 bases, with 7 bases between them. The germline V gene has CDR1 SGHAT and CDR2 FQNNGV. The CDR3 region has the DNA TGTGCCAGCAGACCGACTAGCACAGATACGCAGTATTTT. This encodes CASRPTSTDTQYF.

This rearrangement joins TRBV7-8 to TRBJ1-5, with D possibly being TRBD1 (5 bases). The germline V and J ends were trimmed by 3 bases and 3 bases, with 9 bases remaining between them. CDR3 length: 14 residues. CDR1 SGHVS and CDR2 FQNEAQ come from the germline V gene. CDR3 DNA: TGTGCCAGCAGCTTGACAGCGAACAATCAGCCCCAGCATTTT. Its translation is CASSLTANNQPQHF.

The V call is TRBV5-5, the J call TRBJ1-1, with unresolved D. Deletions cut 7 bases from V and 0 bases from J, with 13 bases between. This CDR3 has 14 amino acids. CDR1 SGHKS and CDR2 YYEKEE come from the germline V gene (reference sequence). This CDR3 reads CASFVGFLNTEAFF. CDR3 bases: TGTGCCAGCTTCGTAGGGTTTCTGAACACTGAAGCTTTCTTT.

The V gene is TRBV4-2, the J gene TRBJ2-1; 8 bases map to TRBD2. The J segment lost 8 bases and the V segment lost 1 base, leaving 10 bases of the junction unmatched. The CDR3 covers 16 residues. Germline V lookup: CDR1 LGHNA, CDR2 YNFKEQ. The CDR3 loop is CASSQGIGRALDEQFF. The CDR3 bases are TGTGCCAGCAGCCAAGGAATCGGGAGGGCCTTAGATGAGCAGTTCTTC.

The rearrangement joins TRBV5-1 to TRBJ1-1, with D possibly TRBD1 on 5 matching bases. The CDR3 length is 15 residues. V shed 0 bases and J shed 3 bases, with 12 bases lying between them. Germline loops: CDR1 SGHRS, CDR2 YFSETQ. The CDR3 DNA reads as TGCGCCAGCAGCTTGGTGATAGGAGGGGACACTGAAGCTTTCTTT. Protein sequence: CASSLVIGGDTEAFF.

V and J are TRBV5-1 and TRBJ2-3, with D unclear. The CDR3 sequence is 11 residues long. With 6 bases removed from V and 7 bases from J, the gap between germline ends came to 9 bases. Germline-derived CDR1 and CDR2 are SGHRS and YFSETQ. The CDR3 protein is CASTDGNTQYF. In nucleotides, the CDR3 is TGCGCCAGCACCGATGGAAATACGCAGTATTTT.

The chain joins TRBV27 to TRBJ2-7; D might be TRBD2 (5 bases). The germline V gene has CDR1 MNHEY and CDR2 SMNVEV (reference sequence). The V end lost 11 bases, the J end lost 1 base, and 12 bases lay between the germline ends. This CDR3 spans 12 amino acids. The CDR3 loop is CALRADSYEQYF. DNA of the CDR3: TGTGCCCTTCGAGCGGATTCCTACGAGCAGTACTTC.

The V and J genes are TRBV5-4 and TRBJ2-1, with D possibly being TRBD2 (6 bases). There are 14 residues in the CDR3. V shed 4 bases and J shed 5 bases, with 13 bases lying between them. In germline, CDR1 is SGHNT, CDR2 YYREEE (reference sequence). CDR3 sequence: CASSGDSGHNEQFF. DNA for the CDR3: TGTGCCAGCAGCGGGGACTCCGGCCACAATGAGCAGTTCTTC.

The V call is TRBV7-8, the J call TRBJ2-3; D might be TRBD1 or TRBD2, each matching 5 bases. V was trimmed by 0 bases and J by 1 base, leaving 5 bases between them. Germline V CDR1 and CDR2: SGHVS, FQNEAQ. There are 14 residues in the CDR3. The CDR3 sequence is CASSLAGGTDTQYF. The CDR3 DNA is TGTGCCAGCAGCTTAGCGGGGGGCACAGATACGCAGTATTTT. The variable domain in full, completed from reference TRBV7-8 and TRBJ2-3, reads GAGVSQSPRYKVAKRGQDVALRCDPISGHVSLFWYQQALGQGPEFLTYFQNEAQLDKSGLPSDRFFAERPEGSVSTLKIQRTQQEDSAVYLCASSLAGGTDTQYFGPGTRLTVL.

The CDR3 sequence is CASSLDPEVGEQYF. The CDR3 nucleotides are TGTGCCAGCAGTCTTGACCCGGAGGTGGGGGAGCAGTACTTC. The chain carries TRBV7-8 and TRBJ2-7, with a tentative D call TRBD2 (5 bases). Germline V gives CDR1 SGHVS, CDR2 FQNEAQ. The V and J ends lost 6 bases and 7 bases respectively, with 19 bases between them. The CDR3 sequence is 14 residues long. The variable domain in full, completed from reference TRBV7-8 and TRBJ2-7, reads GAGVSQSPRYKVAKRGQDVALRCDPISGHVSLFWYQQALGQGPEFLTYFQNEAQLDKSGLPSDRFFAERPEGSVSTLKIQRTQQEDSAVYLCASSLDPEVGEQYFGPGTRLTVT.

This sequence joins TRBV30 and TRBJ1-2; 9 bases are a match to TRBD1. The trim removed 4 bases at V and 2 bases at J, leaving 11 bases unmatched. Per germline, CDR1 GTSNPN and CDR2 SVGIG (reference sequence). The CDR3 totals 16 residues. CDR3 sequence: CAWTGQPGQGNYGYTF. In DNA, the CDR3 is TGTGCCTGGACCGGTCAACCGGGACAGGGAAACTATGGCTACACCTTC.

Concerning this clone: The sample has other DNA sequences that encode this CDR3 too. The rearrangement joins TRBV11-2 to TRBJ2-7; TRBD2 aligns across 7 bases. The CDR3 is made up of 15 amino acids. Germline-derived CDR1 and CDR2 are SGHAT and FQNNGV. Unmatched junction bases numbered 9, after V lost 5 bases and J lost 2 bases. The CDR3: CASSTRLAGPYEQYF. The CDR3 DNA reads TGTGCCAGCAGCACAAGACTAGCTGGTCCCTACGAGCAGTACTTC.

The chain links TRBV21-1 to TRBJ2-7; the D call of TRBD1 is as the table states it, not checked on the DNA. TRBV21-1 is annotated as a pseudogene. CDR3 length equals 10 residues. The CDR3 spells CASSMSWPCV. The CDR3 coding sequence is TGTGCCAGCAGCATGTCCTGGCCCTGTGTC.

The rearrangement uses TRBV9 and TRBJ2-7; D gene uncertain. The ends were cut back, 0 bases at V and 6 bases at J, with 10 bases in the middle. The germline V gene has CDR1 SGDLS and CDR2 YYNGEE. The CDR3 is made up of 13 amino acids. In DNA form, the CDR3 reads TGTGCCAGCAGCGTAGGGGTAGCTGGCGAGCAGTACTTC. Its translation is CASSVGVAGEQYF.

The CDR3 here is CASSPRTGSGYTF. DNA of the CDR3: TGTGCCAGCAGTCCTAGGACAGGGTCGGGCTACACCTTC. The V gene is TRBV28, the J gene TRBJ1-2; 8 bases align to TRBD1. Trimming removed 5 bases from V and 8 bases from J; junction bases left unmatched: 7. Germline V CDR1 and CDR2: MDHEN, SYDVKM. This CDR3 spans 13 amino acids.

The genes are TRBV19 and TRBJ2-3; TRBD1 matches at 9 bases. Germline CDR1 reads LNHDA; CDR2 reads SQIVND (reference sequence). This CDR3 contains 14 residues. V trimming: 6 bases; J trimming: 3 bases; junction bases outside the gene matches: 4. The CDR3 DNA follows: TGTGCCAGTAGAAGGGGACAGGGAACAGATACGCAGTATTTT. It is translated as CASRRGQGTDTQYF.

The chain joins TRBV2 to TRBJ1-4; TRBD1 is a possible D gene (5 bases). Trimming took off 0 bases at V and 7 bases at J, with 15 bases between the two ends. CDR3 size: 16 residues. Germline-derived CDR1 and CDR2 are SNHLY and FYNNEI. The CDR3 region has the DNA TGTGCCAGCAGTGAAGCGAGGGGTTCCTTGCTTGAAAAACTGTTTTTT. This encodes CASSEARGSLLEKLFF.